The TCR beta chain described here comes from a study of CD8+ T cells in alopecia areata (dated by TCRdb to between 2018 and 2020). General notes on the study: In both human patients and the C3H/HeJ mouse model, the study applied high-throughput TCRbeta sequencing to look at T cell clonal expansion in alopecia areata. Scalp tissue and sorted CD4+ and CD8+ peripheral blood T cells from patchy and totalis/universalis alopecia areata patients and from healthy controls were covered by human TCRbeta sequencing. Scalp clonality was compared across normal scalp (n=4), patchy alopecia areata scalp (n=8), and alopecia totalis/universalis scalp (n=8). RNA was obtained with the PAXgene miRNA kit for fixed scalp, the miRNeasy kit for PBMCs, and the RNeasy kit for mouse skin. Amplification of TCRbeta CDR3 regions was done by immunoSEQ multiplex PCR using 35 Vbeta forward primers and 13 Jbeta reverse primers. Broader findings and caveats from the paper: Compared with normal scalp, lesional scalp had higher clonality and more expanded CD8+ clones, particularly in alopecia totalis/universalis, a pattern that suggests antigenic drive. Compared with mice, TCR sequences shared between patients were less clear, possibly partly because of HLA diversity across the patient population. Unlike mouse skin, where gammadelta T cells dominate, normal human skin contains resident alphabeta T cells that get sequenced too, which complicates analysis of the scalp TCR repertoire.

The junction shows trimming of 3 bases on V and 3 bases on J, plus 8 bases between the germline ends. The CDR3 spans 12 residues, from the cysteine through the phenylalanine. Only the CDR3 region is kept as DNA, spanning 36 bases read in frame from base 1. CDR1 and CDR2 are read off the germline V gene (reference sequence) as GTSNPN and SVGIG. PBMCs were isolated by density centrifugation and stained for CD3, CD4 and CD8, and CD4+ and CD8+ T cells were sorted on a FACSAria. Scalp biopsies and blood samples were provided by unaffected controls. Library preparation was by the immunoSEQ multiplex PCR assay. RNA was extracted from all samples and reverse transcribed into cDNA as template for TCR sequencing. First-strand cDNA was synthesized using SuperScript III with a 2:1 mix of oligo-dT and random hexamers. Amplification bias was assessed with a synthetic immune receptor repertoire, and residual bias was removed computationally. Concerning the study's data processing: After raw reads were preprocessed to remove errors, the CDR3 was defined following IMGT conventions as running from the conserved cysteine to phenylalanine. To get clonality, Shannon entropy was normalized by log2 of the number of productive unique TCRs and the result was subtracted from 1. CD4 or CD8 identity of scalp clones was inferred by cross-referencing scalp TCRbeta sequences with sorted blood CD4 and CD8 repertoires. The source is immuneACCESS, and TCRdb retained only in-frame sequences with V and J called. Part of the clones is not carried over; for the studies checked, unresolved V genes explain less than half of this, and the remainder is unexplained. The V and J calls and clone size come from that table; D and trimming were worked out from the DNA. This sample lists 140,000 or so clones; less than 75% were detected once. 35% to 40% of the sample is taken by the ten largest.

To note about this clone: It has no known antigen specificity. No much larger clonotype is one base removed from it; base qualities were not supplied.

Sequenced sample: CD8+ T cells sorted from blood. This sequence originates from a human donor in good health. In this chain, TRBV30 is recombined with TRBJ1-2, with TRBD1 tentatively as D gene (6 bases match). The DNA is as follows: TGTGCCTGGAGGGACAGTTACTATGGCTACACCTTC. This translates into CAWRDSYYGYTF.